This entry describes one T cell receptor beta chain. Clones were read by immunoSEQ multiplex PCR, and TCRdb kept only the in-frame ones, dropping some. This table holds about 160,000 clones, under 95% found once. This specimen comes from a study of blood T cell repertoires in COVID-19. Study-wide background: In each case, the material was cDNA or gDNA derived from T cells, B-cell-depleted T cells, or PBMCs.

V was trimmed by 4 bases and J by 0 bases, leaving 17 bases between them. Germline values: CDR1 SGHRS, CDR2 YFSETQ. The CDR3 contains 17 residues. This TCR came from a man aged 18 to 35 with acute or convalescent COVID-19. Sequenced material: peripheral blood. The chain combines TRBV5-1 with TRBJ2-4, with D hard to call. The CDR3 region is CASSQLGLRLAKNIQYF. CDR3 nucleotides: TGCGCCAGCAGCCAGCTAGGTCTACGGCTAGCCAAAAACATTCAGTACTTC.